The 20 T cell receptor beta chains reported below all come from one sample, sequenced in a study of cytotoxic CD8 clonotypes in ibrutinib-treated CLL. Method: immunoSEQ multiplex PCR; TCRdb's copy keeps in-frame clones and lacks some. Of tens of thousands of clones listed, about nine tenths were seen once; the top ten hold approximately 3%. The specimen comprised PBMCs, sampled after 12 months of ibrutinib treatment. Receptors originate from a human donor with chronic lymphocytic leukemia.

The V and J genes are TRBV30 and TRBJ2-3; TRBD2 is a possible D gene (6 bases). There are 16 residues in the CDR3. Germline lookup yields CDR1 GTSNPN and CDR2 SVGIG (reference sequence). The V end was cut by 6 bases, the J end by 2 bases, with 21 bases between. The CDR3 protein is CACPAGGNTNTDTQYF. CDR3 DNA: TGTGCCTGTCCAGCAGGAGGGAACACAAACACAGATACGCAGTATTTT.

The rearrangement links TRBV7-9 to TRBJ1-1; TRBD1 matches at 9 bases. CDR1 and CDR2 from the germline V gene are SEHNR and FQNEAQ (reference sequence). Trimming removed 7 bases from V and 7 bases from J; junction bases left unmatched: 16. CDR3 length equals 16 residues. The CDR3 protein is CASTRGTGYLRGEAFF. The DNA for the CDR3 is TGTGCCAGCACAAGAGGGACAGGGTATCTTAGGGGTGAAGCTTTCTTT.

This chain links TRBV6-5 with TRBJ1-4; D gene uncertain. Trimming cost V 2 bases and J 3 bases, with 7 bases left between them. The germline V gene has CDR1 MNHEY and CDR2 SVGAGI. The CDR3 totals 14 residues. The CDR3 bases are TGTGCCAGCAGTTACCTTCCTTCTAATGAAAAACTGTTTTTT. It translates to CASSYLPSNEKLFF.

The V and J genes are TRBV5-4 and TRBJ2-7, with 10 bases fitting TRBD1. Germline-derived CDR1 and CDR2 are SGHNT and YYREEE (reference sequence). The CDR3 contains 14 residues. V shed 8 bases, J shed 0 bases, and the junction held 5 bases outside the gene matches. CDR3: CASRRTGGSYEQYF. CDR3 nucleotides: TGTGCCAGTAGACGGACAGGGGGCTCCTACGAGCAGTACTTC.

This rearrangement joins TRBV18 to TRBJ1-1, with TRBD1 matching over 8 bases. V dropped 5 bases and J dropped 1; count of bases not matched to a gene: 6. The CDR3 runs 15 residues. Germline V lookup: CDR1 KGHSH, CDR2 LQKENI. The CDR3: CASSSQQGGNTEAFF. In nucleotides, the CDR3 is TGTGCCAGCTCATCACAACAGGGGGGGAACACTGAAGCTTTCTTT.

The rearrangement joins TRBV7-9 to TRBJ1-3; 9 bases match TRBD1. V dropped 4 bases and J dropped 15; count of bases not matched to a gene: 7. The CDR3 runs to 12 residues. Germline V gene data show CDR1 as SEHNR and CDR2 as FQNEAQ (reference sequence). This chain's CDR3 is CASSSGQGAPYF. Written as DNA, the CDR3 is TGTGCCAGCAGCTCGGGACAGGGAGCACCATATTTT.

This chain uses TRBV18 with TRBJ1-2; tentatively, D is TRBD1 (6 bases). The CDR3 runs to 14 residues. With 3 bases removed from V and 4 bases from J, the gap between germline ends came to 12 bases. Germline CDR1 reads KGHSH; CDR2 reads LQKENI. For the CDR3, the DNA is TGTGCCAGCTCACCTGTACAGGGATTCTATGGCTACACCTTC. Its translation: CASSPVQGFYGYTF.

Notes on this clone: This CDR3 fails to terminate in the conserved phenylalanine or tryptophan, so it likely reflects a read error. J is TRBJ1-2 and V is TRBV5-8; 11 bases map to TRBD1. Germline V gene lookup returns CDR1 SGHTS and CDR2 YDEGEE. V lost 4 bases, J lost 5 bases, and 1 base stayed unmatched. The CDR3 is 13 amino acids. CDR3 amino acids: CASSRDRGYGYTS. The CDR3 nucleotides read TGTGCCAGCAGCCGGGACAGGGGGTATGGCTACACCTCC.

This clone was detected a few times. This chain joins TRBV27 and TRBJ1-5; possibly TRBD1 for D (5 bases). Trimming removed 4 bases at V and 3 bases at J, with 7 bases between. This CDR3 region has 13 residues. Per the germline V gene, CDR1 is MNHEY and CDR2 is SMNVEV (reference sequence). CDR3 amino acids: CASSSRDNQPQHF. For the CDR3, the DNA is TGTGCCAGCAGTTCCAGGGACAATCAGCCCCAGCATTTT.

The genes are TRBV9 and TRBJ2-2, with 7 bases identical to TRBD1. CDR1 SGDLS and CDR2 YYNGEE come from the germline V gene. The junction had 3 bases not matched to a gene; V was cut back by 6 bases and J by 1 base. The CDR3 has 14 amino acids. DNA for the CDR3: TGTGCCAGCAACCGACAGGGGAACACCGGGGAGCTGTTTTTT. As protein: CASNRQGNTGELFF. Supplemented by reference TRBV9 and TRBJ2-2, the full variable domain reads DSGVTQTPKHLITATGQRVTLRCSPRSGDLSVYWYQQSLDQGLQFLIQYYNGEERAKGNILERFSAQQFPDLHSELNLSSLELGDSALYFCASNRQGNTGELFFGEGSRLTVL.

CDR3 sequence: CASSEGEAYGYTF. DNA for the CDR3: TGTGCCAGCAGTGAAGGAGAGGCCTATGGCTACACCTTC. This rearrangement joins TRBV2 to TRBJ1-2; no firm D call. The CDR3 loop spans 13 amino acids. V was shortened by 1 base and J by 4 bases, with 7 bases between the two germline ends. Looked up from germline, CDR1 is SNHLY and CDR2 is FYNNEI.

The chain joins TRBV21-1 to TRBJ1-1; the table's D gene call, TRBD1, was not cross checked with the DNA. TRBV21-1 is a pseudogene. CDR3 length: 16 residues. The DNA of the CDR3 is TGTGCCAGCAGCAAACGCCCAGGGGGGAGGAACACTGAAGCTTTCTTT. It encodes CASSKRPGGRNTEAFF.

This clone has a handful of counts. The chain is built from TRBV27 and TRBJ1-1, with D hard to call. Per the germline V gene, CDR1 is MNHEY and CDR2 is SMNVEV (reference sequence). V shed 2 bases and J shed 8 bases, with 12 bases lying between them. The CDR3 length is 13 residues. CDR3 sequence: CASSLRSYSEAFF. CDR3 nucleotides: TGTGCCAGCAGTTTAAGGTCCTACTCAGAAGCTTTCTTT.

The chain has TRBV11-2 and TRBJ2-4, with D perhaps matching TRBD1 (6 bases). Germline values: CDR1 SGHAT, CDR2 FQNNGV. The CDR3 spans 19 residues. V was cut by 2 bases and J by 1 base, with 21 bases left in between. This CDR3 is CASSLSFPGPQGAKNIQYF. CDR3 in DNA: TGTGCCAGCAGCTTATCATTCCCGGGACCCCAGGGGGCCAAAAACATTCAGTACTTC.

V is TRBV14 and J is TRBJ1-1; weak D call: TRBD1 (6 bases). This CDR3 is 15 amino acids long. From germline, CDR1 is SGHDN and CDR2 FVKESK. Trimming cost V 2 bases and J 1 base, with 11 bases left between them. CDR3 loop: CASSQSQTGNTEAFF. Written as DNA, the CDR3 is TGTGCCAGCAGCCAATCGCAGACAGGGAACACTGAAGCTTTCTTT.

This sequence joins TRBV5-1 and TRBJ1-2; TRBD1 is a possible D gene (6 bases). Germline values: CDR1 SGHRS, CDR2 YFSETQ. The CDR3 totals 16 residues. Trimming pared 1 base from V and 5 bases from J, leaving 18 bases between. Here the CDR3 reads CASSLSPAGAGYGYTF. Here the CDR3 DNA reads TGCGCCAGCAGCTTGTCCCCCGCAGGGGCTGGTTATGGCTACACCTTC.

J is TRBJ2-7 and V is TRBV7-8; TRBD2 agrees at 7 bases. The CDR3 sequence is 16 residues long. Unmatched junction bases numbered 6, after V lost 1 base and J lost 0 bases. Germline V gene data show CDR1 as SGHVS and CDR2 as FQNEAQ. CDR3 region: CASSLGAGLSSYEQYF. The CDR3 DNA is TGTGCCAGCAGCTTAGGCGCGGGACTAAGCTCCTACGAGCAGTACTTC.

CDR3 sequence: CASSEGARGTNQPQHF. The CDR3 nucleotides are TGCGCCAGCAGTGAGGGGGCGCGCGGAACCAATCAGCCCCAGCATTTT. This chain joins TRBV10-2 and TRBJ1-5, with D possibly TRBD1 on 5 matching bases. This CDR3 has 16 amino acids. Germline V lookup: CDR1 WSHSY, CDR2 SAAADI. V was pared by 2 bases and J by 3 bases, with 14 bases between.

The chain couples TRBV30 to TRBJ2-3; 13 positions match TRBD2. In germline, CDR1 is GTSNPN, CDR2 SVGIG (reference sequence). The ends lost 3 bases at V and 4 bases at J; junction bases unmatched: 7. The CDR3 has 16 residues. The CDR3 protein is CAWSPAGLAGADTQYF. In nucleotides, the CDR3 is TGTGCCTGGAGCCCGGCTGGACTAGCGGGAGCAGATACGCAGTATTTT. Filled out from reference TRBV30 and TRBJ2-3, the complete variable domain reads SQTIHQWPATLVQPVGSPLSLECTVEGTSNPNLYWYRQAAGRGLQLLFYSVGIGQISSEVPQNLSASRPQDRQFILSSKKLLLSDSGFYLCAWSPAGLAGADTQYFGPGTRLTVL.

V is TRBV12-5 and J is TRBJ2-1; 11 bases agree with TRBD2. This CDR3 region has 15 residues. Germline values: CDR1 LGHNT, CDR2 FRNRAP. V shed 4 bases, J shed 4 bases, and the junction held 3 bases outside the gene matches. The CDR3 nucleotides read TGTGCTAGTGGTTCGCTAGCGGGAGGTTACAATGAGCAGTTCTTC. This codes for CASGSLAGGYNEQFF.